This T cell receptor beta chain was found in a study of cytomegalovirus exposure and HLA in healthy donors. 13 Jbeta primers and 60 Vbeta primers were used for the PCR. Sequencing was performed with immunoSEQ multiplex PCR; in TCRdb, only in-frame clones are kept and a portion is missing. The sample holds 110,000 or so clones; less than 80% are singletons and the top ten take around 4.2%. The J segment lost 4 bases and the V segment lost 6 bases, leaving 7 bases of the junction unmatched. This CDR3 has 15 residues. The germline V gene encodes CDR1 LGHNA and CDR2 YSLEER. The chain carries TRBV4-3 and TRBJ2-2, with TRBD1 matching 8 bases. This TCR came from a woman between 40 and 55 years old in good health and CMV-seropositive. Sequenced: PBMCs. DNA for the CDR3: TGCGCCAGCAGGGTCGGGACAGGAGGCACCGGGGAGCTGTTTTTT. Residues: CASRVGTGGTGELFF.